This is a list of T cell receptor beta chains from one sample in a study of blood T cell repertoires in COVID-19. The method was immunoSEQ multiplex PCR; TCRdb's version includes in-frame clones alone and lacks a portion of them. Among roughly 250,000 clones, approximately 85% were seen once, and the ten largest hold around 1.9%. The material sequenced was PBMCs or T cells enriched from blood (not recorded which). These TCRs come from a woman aged 50 to 65 who had recovered from COVID-19. Each CDR3 is given with its conserved first and last residue. Fields, in order: CDR3 length, V gene, J gene, CDR3 protein.

15	TRBV13	TRBJ2-7	CASSPSGSGPYEQYF
18	TRBV7-8	TRBJ1-5	CASSLALSGSSQNQPQHF
15	TRBV6-5	TRBJ2-1	CASSLRVPWGNEQFF
11	TRBV3-1/TRBV3-2	TRBJ1-1	CASRGGTEAFF
11	TRBV19	TRBJ2-4	CAGGGGNIQYF
13	TRBV27	TRBJ2-1	CASSSTPGNEQFF
15	TRBV19	TRBJ2-3	CASSTLAGSPDTQYF
16	TRBV4-1	TRBJ1-1	CASSQGLLRMNTEAFF
19	TRBV6-2/TRBV6-3	TRBJ1-5	CASSSLKTGEFPGNQPQHF
14	TRBV5-1	TRBJ2-7	CASSLGAVRNEQYF
15	TRBV3-1/TRBV3-2	TRBJ1-1	CASSPRQNFMPEAFF
15	TRBV11-2	TRBJ1-2	CASSLDRVENYGYTF
13	TRBV30	TRBJ2-5	CAWSVAGQETQYF
14	TRBV4-3	TRBJ1-5	CASSLDREIQPQHF
15	TRBV7-9	TRBJ1-4	CASSPSLEGSEKLFF
15	TRBV2	TRBJ1-2	CASSVGRGRRKGYTF
17	TRBV7-2	TRBJ2-1	CASSLVSAGLGYNEQFF
13	TRBV11-2	TRBJ1-1	CASSPQGQVEAFF
17	TRBV6-4	TRBJ2-1	CASSDTKRRASFHEQFF
15	TRBV27	TRBJ2-7	CASSSTSVSPYEQYF
15	TRBV10-3	TRBJ2-5	CAISERTSGRETQYF
14	TRBV30	TRBJ2-3	CAWRWTSGTDTQYF
16	TRBV4-1	TRBJ2-3	CASSQGVLAGADTQYF
18	TRBV11-2	TRBJ1-1	CASSLRAGGRLVNTEAFF
15	TRBV3-1/TRBV3-2	TRBJ2-7	CASSQNPGESYEQYF
16	TRBV9	TRBJ2-5	CASSVEASGAQETQYF
15	TRBV7-8	TRBJ1-2	CASSLRRDRNYGYTF
15	TRBV10-1	TRBJ2-1	CASSRPGTGRGEQFF
13	TRBV13	TRBJ2-2	CASLQGITGELFF
15	TRBV11-2	TRBJ2-5	CASSWDRGWGETQYF
12	TRBV6-2/TRBV6-3	TRBJ1-2	CATSEGAWGYTF
14	TRBV11-2	TRBJ2-2	CASSRTGGSGELFF
15	TRBV5-1	TRBJ1-1	CASSPTRGMNTEAFF
15	TRBV6-4	TRBJ1-5	CASTWGGGSNQPQHF
16	TRBV9	TRBJ2-1	CASSTPSGSSYNEQFF
14	TRBV2	TRBJ2-5	CASSTGTGEETQYF
14	TRBV3-1/TRBV3-2	TRBJ2-5	CASSQAQGQETQYF
15	TRBV7-8	TRBJ2-2	CASSLARAGSGELFF
14	TRBV7-2	TRBJ2-7	CASSLKAADYEQYF
14	TRBV5-1	TRBJ2-5	CASSFYASGETQYF
15	TRBV3-1/TRBV3-2	TRBJ1-5	CASSQDSGRGQPQHF
14	TRBV28	TRBJ1-1	CASSNRGGHTEAFF
16	TRBV7-9	TRBJ2-3	CASSREQGGSTDTQYF
15	TRBV5-1	TRBJ1-1	CASSLNRGLNTEAFF